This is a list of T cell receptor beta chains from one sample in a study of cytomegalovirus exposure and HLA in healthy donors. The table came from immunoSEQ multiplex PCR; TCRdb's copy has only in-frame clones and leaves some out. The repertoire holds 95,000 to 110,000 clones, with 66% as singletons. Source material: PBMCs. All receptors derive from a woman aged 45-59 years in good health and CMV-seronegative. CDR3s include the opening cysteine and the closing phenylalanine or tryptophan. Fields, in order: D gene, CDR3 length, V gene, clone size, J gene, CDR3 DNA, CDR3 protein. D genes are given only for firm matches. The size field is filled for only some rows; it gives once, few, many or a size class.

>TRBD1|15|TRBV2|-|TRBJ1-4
TGTGCCAGCAGTGCGACAGGGACCACTAATGAAAAACTGTTTTTT
CASSATGTTNEKLFF
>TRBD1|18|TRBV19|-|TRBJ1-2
TGTGCCAGTAGTACAGAGTCCTCCGGGACAGAGACGACTTATGGCTACACCTTC
CASSTESSGTETTYGYTF
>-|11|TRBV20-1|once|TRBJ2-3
TGCAGTGCTGCCGACTCAGATACGCAGTATTTT
CSAADSDTQYF
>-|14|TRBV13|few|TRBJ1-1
TGTGCCAGCAGCTTAGGACAGGTGAACACTGAAGCTTTCTTT
CASSLGQVNTEAFF
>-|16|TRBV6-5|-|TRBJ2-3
TGTGCCAGCAGTTACTCCGGCGGACGGGACACAGATACGCAGTATTTT
CASSYSGGRDTDTQYF
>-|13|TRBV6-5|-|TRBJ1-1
TGTGCCAGTTCACGCTCGGGGAACACTGAAGCTTTCTTT
CASSRSGNTEAFF
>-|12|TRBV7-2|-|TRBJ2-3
TGTGCCAGCAGAAGGGGCAGCGATACGCAGTATTTT
CASRRGSDTQYF
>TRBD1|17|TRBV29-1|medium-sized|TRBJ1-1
TGCAGCGTTGAAGCCAAATCCCCGGACAGGGTGAACACTGAAGCTTTCTTT
CSVEAKSPDRVNTEAFF
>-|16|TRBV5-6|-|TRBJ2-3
TGTGCCAGCAGCTTGGTGGGCAGGGGAAGCACAGATACGCAGTATTTT
CASSLVGRGSTDTQYF
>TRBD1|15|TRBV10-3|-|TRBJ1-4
TGTGCCATCAGTGAGGGGACAGGGGACTGGGAAAAACTGTTTTTT
CAISEGTGDWEKLFF
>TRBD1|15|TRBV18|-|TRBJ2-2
TGTGCCAGCTCACTGAACAGGGGGGACACCGGGGAGCTGTTTTTT
CASSLNRGDTGELFF
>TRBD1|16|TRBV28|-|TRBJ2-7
TGTGCCAGCAGTCCCGCCGGGGACAGGTTAATCTACGAGCAGTACTTC
CASSPAGDRLIYEQYF
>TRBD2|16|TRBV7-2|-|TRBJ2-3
TGTGCCAGCAGCTTATTATTGGTCGCGGGGGGGGATACGCAGTATTTT
CASSLLLVAGGDTQYF
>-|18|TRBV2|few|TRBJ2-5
TGTGCCAGCAGTGATCCCATCTTAACTCGGCTAGCGATAGAGACCCAGTACTTC
CASSDPILTRLAIETQYF
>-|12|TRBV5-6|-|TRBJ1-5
TGTGCCAGCAGCCCACGGGGTCAGCCCCAGCATTTT
CASSPRGQPQHF
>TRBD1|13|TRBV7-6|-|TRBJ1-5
TGTGCCAGCAGCTCGGACAGGGTTCAGCCCCAGCATTTT
CASSSDRVQPQHF
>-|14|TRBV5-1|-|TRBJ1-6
TGCGCCAGCAGCTTGCAAGGGGCTGATTCACCCCTCCACTTT
CASSLQGADSPLHF
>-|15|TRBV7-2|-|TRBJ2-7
TGTGCCAGCAGCTCCCTGGGGGCCTCTTCCTACGAGCAGTACTTC
CASSSLGASSYEQYF
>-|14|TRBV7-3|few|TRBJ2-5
TGTGCCAGCAGCTTGGGCGGAGGTGGAGAGACCCAGTACTTC
CASSLGGGGETQYF
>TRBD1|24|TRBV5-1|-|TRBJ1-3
TGCGCCAGCAGCTTGGGGTCGTTTTGGGGACGAAGTAGGGACAGTTCTGCCTCTGGAAACACCATATATTTT
CASSLGSFWGRSRDSSASGNTIYF
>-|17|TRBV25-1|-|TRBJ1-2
TGTGCCAGCAGTGAATTCGCAGGGACAAGCGGACTCTATGGCTACACCTTC
CASSEFAGTSGLYGYTF
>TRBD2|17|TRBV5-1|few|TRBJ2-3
TGCGCCAGCAGCTTGGGGGGACTAGCGGGACAGTCAGATACGCAGTATTTT
CASSLGGLAGQSDTQYF
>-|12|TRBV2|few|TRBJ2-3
TGTGCCAGCAGTACGACGGCGGGAACGCAGTATTTT
CASSTTAGTQYF
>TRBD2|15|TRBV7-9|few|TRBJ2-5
TGTGCCAGCAGCCGACAGGGACTAGCGGGAGAGACCCAGTACTTC
CASSRQGLAGETQYF
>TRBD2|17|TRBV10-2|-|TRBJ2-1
TGCGCCAGCGGGGAGGCTAGCGGGGGTTTTGAGGGTAATGAGCAGTTCTTC
CASGEASGGFEGNEQFF
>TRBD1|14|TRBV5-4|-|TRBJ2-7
TGTGCCAGCAGCAGGGACAGCAGCTCCTACGAGCAGTACTTC
CASSRDSSSYEQYF
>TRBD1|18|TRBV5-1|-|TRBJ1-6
TGCGCCAGCAGCCTGCGCCCCATCACACAGGGGGGTAATTCACCCCTCCACTTT
CASSLRPITQGGNSPLHF
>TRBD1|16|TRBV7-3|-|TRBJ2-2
TGTGCCAGCAGCTTAGCGGGACAGGGCGGCACCGGGGAGCTGTTTTTT
CASSLAGQGGTGELFF
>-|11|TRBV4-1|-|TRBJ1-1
TGCGCCAGCAGCCTCCGCGGGGCGGCTTTCTTT
CASSLRGAAFF
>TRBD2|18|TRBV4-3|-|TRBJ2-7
TGCGCCAGCAGCCAAGGTTTACTAGCGGGGGACATATGGTACGAGCAGTACTTC
CASSQGLLAGDIWYEQYF
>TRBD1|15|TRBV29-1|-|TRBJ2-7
TGCAGCGTCGAATTCCCGGGACAGGCTCACTACGAGCAGTACTTC
CSVEFPGQAHYEQYF
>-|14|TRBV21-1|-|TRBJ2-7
TGTGCCAGCAAGCCGGGACAGGGGGCCTACGAGCAGTACTTC
CASKPGQGAYEQYF
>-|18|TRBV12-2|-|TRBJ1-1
TGTGCAAGTCGCGCACCGGGACAGGGTGAAACCATGAACACTGAAGCTTTCTTT
CASRAPGQGETMNTEAFF
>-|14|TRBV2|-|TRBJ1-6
TGTGCCAGCAGTGAGAGGGGGGAGGGGTCACCCCTCCACTTT
CASSERGEGSPLHF
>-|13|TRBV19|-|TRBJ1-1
TGTGCCAGTAAAACACGAGACAATACTGAAGCTTTCTTT
CASKTRDNTEAFF
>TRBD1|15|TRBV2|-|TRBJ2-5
TGTGCCAGCAGTTCGGGACAGGGACCGGGGGAGACCCAGTACTTC
CASSSGQGPGETQYF
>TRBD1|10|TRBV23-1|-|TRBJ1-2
TGCGCCCAGGACAGGGGCGGCTACACCTTC
CAQDRGGYTF
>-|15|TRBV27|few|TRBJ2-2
TGTGCCAGCAGTTTAAAACAGAAGAACACCGGGGAGCTGTTTTTT
CASSLKQKNTGELFF
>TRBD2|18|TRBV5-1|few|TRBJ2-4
TGCGCCAGCAGTCCACTAGCGGGAGGGCCTATTGGGCAAAACATTCAGTACTTC
CASSPLAGGPIGQNIQYF
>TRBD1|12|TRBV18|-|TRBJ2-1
TGTGCCAGCTCAAGGGGACAGAGAAAGCAGTTCTTC
CASSRGQRKQFF
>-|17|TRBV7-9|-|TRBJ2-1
TGTGCCAGCAGCCCCGCCGGAGGGAACCCCGCTTACAATGAGCAGTTCTTC
CASSPAGGNPAYNEQFF
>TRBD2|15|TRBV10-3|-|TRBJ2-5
TGTGCCATCAGTGAGTCGACTAGCGGGCAAGAGACCCAGTACTTC
CAISESTSGQETQYF
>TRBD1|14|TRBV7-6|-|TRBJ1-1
TGTGCCAGCAGGTCCGGGACAGAGAACACTGAAGCTTTCTTT
CASRSGTENTEAFF
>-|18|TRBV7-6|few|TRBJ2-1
TGTGCCAGCAGCAACACTCCGACTTCGGCGGGACGGGTTGATGAGCAGTTCTTC
CASSNTPTSAGRVDEQFF
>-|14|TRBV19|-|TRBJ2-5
TGTGCCAGTAGTATAAGTGCGGCCCAAGAGACCCAGTACTTC
CASSISAAQETQYF
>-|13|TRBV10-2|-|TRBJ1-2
TGCGCCAGCAGCGATAACAGGGTCTATGGCTACACCTTC
CASSDNRVYGYTF
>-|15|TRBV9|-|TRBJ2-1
TGTGCCAGTCGAGGCGGCGGGGCCCCTTACAATGAGCAGTTCTTC
CASRGGGAPYNEQFF
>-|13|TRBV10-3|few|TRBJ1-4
TGTGCCATCAGTGACCGAGGGGGTGAAAAACTGTTTTTT
CAISDRGGEKLFF
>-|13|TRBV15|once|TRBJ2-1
TGTGCCACCAGCTCCGACTACGCCGATGAGCAGTTCTTC
CATSSDYADEQFF
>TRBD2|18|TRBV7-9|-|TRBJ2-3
TGTGCCAGCAGCGACGTCCTGAGGGTAGCGGGACCTTGGGATACGCAGTATTTT
CASSDVLRVAGPWDTQYF
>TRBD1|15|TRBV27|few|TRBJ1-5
TGTGCCAGCAGGACGGGACAGGGGTCCAATCAGCCCCAGCATTTT
CASRTGQGSNQPQHF
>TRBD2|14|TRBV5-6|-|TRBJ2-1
TGTGCCAGCAGCTTACTAGCGGGGGGTGATGAGCAGTTCTTC
CASSLLAGGDEQFF
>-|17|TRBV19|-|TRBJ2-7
TGTGCCAGTAGTGAGGGGGTCTCGGACCACTACTACTACGAGCAGTACTTC
CASSEGVSDHYYYEQYF
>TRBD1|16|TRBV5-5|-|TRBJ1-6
TGTGCCAGCAGCCCCCCGGGACAGGAGTCAGAAGCACCCCTCCACTTT
CASSPPGQESEAPLHF
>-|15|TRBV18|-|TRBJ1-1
TGTGCCAGCTCAACTACCACGACCGGGGACACTGAAGCTTTCTTT
CASSTTTTGDTEAFF